The following is a TCR beta chain sequence with its context. Its antigen is unknown. The sample comes from a study of somatic mutations in cytotoxic T cells in rheumatoid arthritis. About the study: Blood (approximately 28 ml EDTA) from each patient was taken right after diagnosis, before any treatment. Among the T-cell populations stained with V beta antibodies, some were separated by flow sorting at nearly 100% purity, including V beta1+ cells whose TCRB was sequenced.

Notes on the study in general: CD8+ clonality increased with age in rheumatoid arthritis patients but not in healthy controls.

CDR1 and CDR2 from the germline V gene are MNHNS and SASEGT. The CDR3 runs 13 residues. Trimming removed 3 bases from V and 2 bases from J, with 5 bases in between. Clones were sequenced by immunoSEQ multiplex PCR, and TCRdb holds only the in-frame ones, with some missing. Of roughly 20,000 clones in the sample, over 80% are singletons; the top ten hold under 15%. This chain connects TRBV6-1 to TRBJ1-5; D is unresolved. Sample: CD8+ T cells sorted from blood. The clonotype was recovered from an adult with rheumatoid arthritis. In nucleotides, the CDR3 is TGTGCCAGCAGTGACAACCGCAATCAGCCCCAGCATTTT. It specifies CASSDNRNQPQHF.